This T cell receptor beta chain is from a study of cytomegalovirus exposure and HLA in healthy donors (dated by TCRdb to the late 2010s). Notes on the research overall: An earlier analysis of 550 to 700 of the donors reported 250 to 350 Gb of sequence data and 117 million unique TCR beta sequences from 190 million or so T cells. An early release that covered roughly 600 HLA-typed donors contained approximately 300 gigabases of sequencing data and approximately 85 million unique TCR sequences. Of the 350 to 400 genotyped donors, about 80% fell in the genetic ancestry cluster associated with self-reported Caucasian donors. The study aimed to test whether cataloging public T cell receptors could reveal signatures of past pathogen exposure. The study profiled the T cell repertoires of 500 to 800 subjects by immunosequencing and related them to cytomegalovirus serostatus. Along with the 666-subject first cohort, a separate validation cohort of over a hundred different subjects was used. To predict cytomegalovirus infection status, the study combined high-throughput TCR immunosequencing, statistical association of individual TCRs with disease status, and machine learning. A later analysis re-examined previously published TCR beta repertoires from more than 550 donors and added high-resolution HLA genotyping to investigate patterns of TCR occurrence. Rather than drawing on any new phenotypic data, the later analysis identified candidate immune exposures from TCR beta sequences and the way those sequences occurred across donors. An earlier analysis of 587 of the donors used high-throughput TCR beta sequencing to judge whether each TCR beta V gene segment behaved as functional or pseudogenic. Alongside the repertoire data, information on donor age, sex, ethnicity and CMV serostatus was compiled. A later genetic analysis used genome-wide SNP genotypes for about 60% of the 666 donors, treating that subset as a discovery cohort. Every discovery cohort repertoire had been produced on one sequencing platform. HLA typing included class I and class II loci at four-digit resolution. Typing coverage varied by locus: roughly 629-630 donors for A, B, C, DRB1 and DQB1; roughly 520 for DQA1; 600 to 610 for DPA1; roughly 450 for DPB1. Several DR-DQ haplotypes were handled as single units for association and clustering, since linkage in the cohort was strong. Across some 400 genotyped donors of the cohort, an average of roughly 200,000 unique TCR beta nucleotide sequences per donor were sequenced, and about a sixth of those sequences were non-productive. Broader findings and caveats from the paper: The classifier was reported to diagnose cytomegalovirus status with high specificity and sensitivity in both the original and validation cohorts. A later analysis reported that several top co-occurrence clusters appeared linked to parvovirus B19, influenza, CMV and Epstein-Barr virus. According to a later analysis, most CMV-associated TCR beta chains appeared to be HLA-restricted, and the HLA associations seemed to be driven largely by CMV exposure. Most TCR sequences were seen in very few donors, while some public TCRs were found in many individuals. This cohort had only TCR beta chains sequenced, and the lack of alpha or paired-chain data limited which features could be detected. A group of highly shared sequence variants was considered likely to be a technical artifact of the sequencing pipeline. The authors suggested that the approach could potentially be extended to other disease states and immunological phenotypes. Because HLA typing was unavailable for some donors at each locus, only the typed subset was used in association tests. The only immune exposure information available for the cohort was CMV serostatus. When HLA alleles, especially DR and DQ, strongly co-occurred, attributing TCR associations to individual alleles was difficult. In a later analysis, HLA-associated TCR beta chains were found to be more clonally expanded and to have lower generation probabilities than equally common non-associated chains. V-gene and J-gene trimming of TCR beta chains was associated with a missense DCLRE1C variant in a later genetic analysis, and the association was replicated in an independent cohort. According to a later analysis, TCR association rates differed among HLA loci, with DRB1 alleles showing the most associated TCRs and HLA-C alleles showing the fewest. The presence/absence analyses assumed that sequencing depth was roughly uniform across donors, and that assumption may not be true. Broadly in line with IMGT annotations, most TCR beta V segments showed up in productive rearrangements about 90% or about 30% of the time in an earlier analysis of several hundred of the donors. At a false discovery rate of 0.05, a later analysis linked roughly 17,000 TCR beta sequences to specific HLA alleles. In a later genetic analysis, fewer N-insertions in productive TCRs were reported among donors in an Asian-associated ancestry cluster than the roughly 640-donor mean. A further reported finding was that TCR beta sequences accurately predicted the HLA-A and HLA-B alleles for most subjects in the first cohort. Because counts were too low, 15 to 20 rarely observed V segments, including chromosome 9 orphons, were excluded from the earlier analysis of several hundred of the donors. Linkage disequilibrium might explain the correlated functional status among segregating V segments, but an unknown experimental factor could not be excluded. In vitro tests confirmed that three of the cytomegalovirus-associated TCR beta chains recognize cytomegalovirus antigens. Some IMGT-functional V segments, including TRBV6-2 and TRBV6-3, could not be told apart with the 87-base-pair reads, so those segments were excluded. The study listed approximately 150 TCR beta chains as associated with cytomegalovirus.

Comments on this clone: The target of this receptor is not known. The junction shows a germline mismatch at one end, possibly a read error.

Libraries were prepared through the immunoSEQ multiplex PCR assay. For the multiplex PCR, a mixture combining 60 forward primers for TCR Vbeta segments and 13 reverse primers for TCR Jbeta segments was used. The CDR3 region of rearranged TCR beta genes was amplified from genomic DNA by a multiplex PCR assay. The Illumina HiSeq System was used to sequence the amplified TCR beta libraries as 87-base-pair reads. As for how the authors treated the data: A later analysis tallied around 82 million unique TCR beta chains across the 700 or so repertoires, and 10 million to 11 million of those chains were shared by two or more donors. Raw reads were error-corrected and collapsed into unique sequences by a nearest-neighbor algorithm in which closely related sequences were merged to remove PCR and sequencing errors. Alignment of CDR3 sequences to IMGT reference sequences was used to assign V, D and J gene segments. For a sequence to be retained, at least a six-nucleotide match to both a V gene segment and a J gene segment was required. Rearrangements were called productive when the CDR3 lacked stop codons and stayed in frame with V and J; all others were non-productive. Following IMGT convention, CDR3 was defined as the stretch from the second conserved V-encoded cysteine to the conserved J-encoded phenylalanine. In an earlier analysis of just under 600 of the donors, sequences lacking an unambiguous match to a single V gene segment were excluded. An earlier analysis of around 600 of the donors classified V segments as functional when productive rearrangements were above 56.7% and as segregating when the standard deviation between donors was above 5%. A statistical classification framework was built to diagnose cytomegalovirus status from the catalog of TCR beta chain sequences. V and J gene assignment, in a later analysis, came from comparing TCR nucleotide sequences with IMGT/GENE-DB human TR gene sequences. Using the TCRdist pipeline, a later analysis assigned CDR3 sequences along with most-parsimonious VDJ recombination scenarios. In a later analysis, every TCR beta chain was defined by the combination of its CDR3 amino acid sequence and its V-gene family, and reads without a unique V-gene family were dropped. As a way to deal with suspected cross-contamination and a sequencing artifact, a later analysis dropped 592 nucleotide sequences that were highly shared and had low generation probability. In a later analysis, a clonal expansion index was calculated for each public chain from normalized within-repertoire ranks of inferred template counts. In a later analysis, generation probabilities were computed with a VDJ recombination model fitted to out-of-frame rearrangements, and the resulting probabilities were checked against IGoR. A later analysis scored TCR-TCR, TCR-HLA and TCR-CMV co-occurrence with hypergeometric tests, applying a repertoire-size bias correction to TCR pairs. False discovery rates were estimated in a later analysis by permuting HLA or CMV assignments 20 times. A later analysis grouped co-occurring TCRs with DBSCAN, adding TCRdist sequence similarity when clustering within HLA-allele-positive subsets. For co-occurrence clustering, repertoires with fewer than 30,000 or more than 120,000 public chains were excluded, along with a handful of repertoires with anomalous nucleotide sharing. Imported from immuneACCESS, the table was reduced by TCRdb to in-frame sequences with V and J called. These copies leave out some clones; in studies compared against another copy, an unresolved V gene accounts for under half, and the cause of the remainder is not known. The V and J calls and the clone size are those of that table, but D and trimming were determined from the DNA. The sample table lists more than 140,000 clones, 70% to 85% of them with a count of one. Clones ranked in the top ten supply more than 1.5% of the sample.

In total, about 650 healthy bone marrow donors made up the cohort. At the time of sampling, every cohort member was nominally healthy, though immune exposures that went unrecorded were likely present. The donor tested CMV seronegative and was one of the 352 seronegative cohort members. Every donor gave a peripheral blood sample, and the peripheral blood mononuclear cells from that sample were used for TCR beta sequencing. Genomic DNA extraction from the blood cell samples was performed with the Qiagen DNeasy Blood Extraction Kit. From the cysteine up to the phenylalanine, the CDR3 has a length of 11 residues. The entry retains the CDR3 DNA only, 33 bases that are in frame from base 1. The germline V gene (reference sequence) specifies SEHNR as CDR1 and FQNEAQ as CDR2.

The V gene is TRBV7-9 and the J gene is TRBJ1-1; confidence is insufficient to name the D gene. The source material was PBMCs. This receptor was obtained from a woman in her thirties or forties in good health and CMV-seronegative. The nucleotide sequence is TGTGCCAGCAGTAACCTCGACTCGTTTCTTTTT. Its amino acids are CASSNLDSFLF.